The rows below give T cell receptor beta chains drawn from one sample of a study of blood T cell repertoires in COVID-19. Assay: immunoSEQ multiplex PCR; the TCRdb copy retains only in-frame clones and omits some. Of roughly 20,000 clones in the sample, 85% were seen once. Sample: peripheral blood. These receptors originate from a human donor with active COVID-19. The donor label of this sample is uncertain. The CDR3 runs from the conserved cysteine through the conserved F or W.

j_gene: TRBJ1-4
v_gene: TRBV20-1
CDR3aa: CSASRTGGRKTNEKLFF

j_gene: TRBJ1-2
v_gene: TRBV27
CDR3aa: CASKGGGGGYTF

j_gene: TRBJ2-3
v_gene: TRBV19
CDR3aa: CASSLWGGTDTQYF

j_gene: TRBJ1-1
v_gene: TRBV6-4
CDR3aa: CASSDSPTGLNTEAFF

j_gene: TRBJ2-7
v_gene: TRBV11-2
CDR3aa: CASSAGLARYEQYF

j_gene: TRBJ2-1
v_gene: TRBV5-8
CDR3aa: CASSLLGGAALAVF

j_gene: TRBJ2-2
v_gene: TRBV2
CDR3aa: CASTDRGLEAGELFF

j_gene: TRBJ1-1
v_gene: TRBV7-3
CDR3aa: CASSADRDSTEAFF

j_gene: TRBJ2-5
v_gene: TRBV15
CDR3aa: CATSRGGTGQETQYF

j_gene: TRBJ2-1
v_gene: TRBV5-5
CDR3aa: CASSFGFSEQFF

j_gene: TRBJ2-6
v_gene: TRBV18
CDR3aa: CASSETQPASGGANVLTF

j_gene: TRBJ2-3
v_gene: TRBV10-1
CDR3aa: CASNRTGRADTQYF

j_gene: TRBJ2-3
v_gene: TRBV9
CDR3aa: CASSEHTDTQYF

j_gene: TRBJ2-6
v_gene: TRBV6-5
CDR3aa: CASSYLYRAGANVLTF

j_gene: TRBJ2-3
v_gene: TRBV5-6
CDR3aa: CASSQPLGSGHTDTQYF